This paragraph covers one TCR beta chain sequence. This sample's time point: patch test 3, about 24 weeks after DPC sensitization. Treatment reported: therapeutic diphenylcyclopropenone sensitization with weekly scalp DPC. This entry belongs to a study of human T cells and chemical hapten exposure. Between the trimmed V and J ends, which lost 4 bases and 0 bases, there was a span of 19 bases. CDR1 is SGHRS and CDR2 is YFSETQ in the germline V gene. The CDR3 totals 18 residues. TCRdb used MiXCR to reprocess the RACE reads, holding one entry per CDR3 protein. Seen here are roughly 100,000 distinct CDR3 sequences, less than 40% observed once, and the top ten hold roughly 2.6%.

The TCR was taken from a man aged 35 to 55 with alopecia areata. Some clones in this sample may be carry-over from other donors' samples. This chain uses TRBV5-1 with TRBJ2-2; D is undetermined. The specimen comprised whole blood, sampled in connection with sensitization to the hapten diphenylcyclopropenone (DPC). The CDR3 protein is CASSPRSRNYANTGELFF. CDR3 nucleotides: TGCGCCAGCAGCCCTAGGAGTCGTAACTACGCGAACACCGGGGAGCTGTTTTTT.